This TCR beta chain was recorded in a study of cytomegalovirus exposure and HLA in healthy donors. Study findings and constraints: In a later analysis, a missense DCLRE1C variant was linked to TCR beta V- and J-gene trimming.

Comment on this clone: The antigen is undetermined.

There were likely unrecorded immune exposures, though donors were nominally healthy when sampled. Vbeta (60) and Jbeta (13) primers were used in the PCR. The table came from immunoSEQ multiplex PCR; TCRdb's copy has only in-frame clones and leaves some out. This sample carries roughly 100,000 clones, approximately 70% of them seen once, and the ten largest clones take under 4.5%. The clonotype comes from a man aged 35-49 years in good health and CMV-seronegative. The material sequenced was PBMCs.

The CDR3 DNA sequence: TGTGCCAGCAGTAAAAAAGACAGGGTTTTTAGCAATCAGCCCCAGCATTTT. It yields the protein CASSKKDRVFSNQPQHF. The rearrangement links TRBV28 to TRBJ1-5, with 7 bases lining up with TRBD1. This CDR3 comprises 17 residues. Germline V gene lookup returns CDR1 MDHEN and CDR2 SYDVKM. V was clipped by 5 bases and J by 0 bases; unmatched bases: 10.